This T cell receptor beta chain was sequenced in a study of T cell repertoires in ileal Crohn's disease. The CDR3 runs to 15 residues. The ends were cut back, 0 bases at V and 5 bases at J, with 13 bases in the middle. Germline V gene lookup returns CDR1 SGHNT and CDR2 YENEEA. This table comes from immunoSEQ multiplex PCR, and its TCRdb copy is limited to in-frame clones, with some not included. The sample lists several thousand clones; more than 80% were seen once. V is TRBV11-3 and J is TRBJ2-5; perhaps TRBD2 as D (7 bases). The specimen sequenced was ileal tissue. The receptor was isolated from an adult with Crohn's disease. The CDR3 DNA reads TGTGCCAGCAGCTTAGATGTGGGGGGGCACGAGACCCAGTACTTC. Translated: CASSLDVGGHETQYF.